This TCR beta chain derives from a study of cytomegalovirus exposure and HLA in healthy donors. Study-wide points: Accurate prediction of most subjects' HLA-A and HLA-B alleles from TCR beta sequences was reported. Three chains linked to CMV were shown in vitro to be specific for CMV antigens.

Both 60 Vbeta primers and 13 Jbeta primers went into the PCR. The assay was immunoSEQ multiplex PCR, and TCRdb's table has in-frame clones only and misses some. Of some 110,000 clones in the sample, around 80% are singletons; the top ten hold approximately 4%. CDR1 GTSNPN and CDR2 SVGIG come from the germline V gene (reference sequence). After removal of 1 base from V and 9 bases from J, the junction contained 4 bases not matched to a gene. This CDR3 comprises 14 residues. A remark on this clone: The antigen remains unidentified.

The material sequenced was PBMCs. This TCR came from a man aged 25 to 40 in good health and CMV-seropositive. The chain carries TRBV30 and TRBJ1-6; 9 bases fit TRBD1. CDR3 residues: CAWSGQGETSPLHF. CDR3 coding DNA: TGTGCCTGGAGTGGACAGGGGGAGACTTCACCCCTCCACTTT.